A single sample is the source of the 2 T cell receptor beta chains below, sequenced in a study of T cell clonotyping in hematopoietic cell transplantation. TCRdb's copy holds only in-frame clones and misses some; the assay was immunoSEQ multiplex PCR. The sample gives 25,000 to 30,000 clones, under 90% of which show up once; around 2% is in the top ten. The time point here: recipient sample about 28 days before transplant, after cytoreduction. The starting material was peripheral blood mononuclear cells, obtained before stem cell transplant. The receptor set was obtained from a man aged 35-49 years with acute myeloid leukemia. Some clones in this sample may be carry-over from other donors' samples.

The V gene is TRBV27, the J gene TRBJ1-6, with 7 bases aligning to TRBD1. This CDR3 region has 14 residues. CDR1 and CDR2 from the germline V gene are MNHEY and SMNVEV (reference sequence). V was pared by 2 bases and J by 10 bases, with 5 bases of the junction left unmatched. The CDR3 loop is CASSLDRVSSPLHF. CDR3 DNA: TGTGCCAGCAGTTTAGACAGGGTATCCTCACCCCTCCACTTT.

This clone occurred a few times. The V call is TRBV10-1, the J call TRBJ2-4, with a weak D call TRBD2 (5 bases). Germline V CDR1 and CDR2: WNHNN, SYGVQD (reference sequence). The V end was cut by 3 bases, the J end by 1 base, with 16 bases between. The CDR3 loop spans 17 amino acids. As DNA, the CDR3 is TGCGCCAGCAGTGAACGGCTAGCTGTGAGGGCCAAAAACATTCAGTACTTC. It yields the protein CASSERLAVRAKNIQYF.